The 17 T cell receptor beta chains below were found in one sample sequenced in a study of blood T cells in healthy people across ages. A J-beta primer mix and a sample-barcoded 5' primer were used in a second PCR of roughly 6 to 12 cycles. One entry per CDR3 protein results from TCRdb running MiXCR on the 5' RACE reads. The table lists around 800,000 distinct CDR3 sequences, more than 25% of them singletons. These same records also appear under a second study, on T cells of mothers and their children.

Sequencing was carried out using blood. The receptors were sampled from a boy aged 5 to 17 in good health.

This rearrangement joins TRBV7-9 to TRBJ2-5, with 8 bases fitting TRBD1. Germline loops: CDR1 SEHNR, CDR2 FQNEAQ (reference sequence). The CDR3 runs 16 residues. The ends lost 1 base at V and 0 bases at J; junction bases unmatched: 4. CDR3 amino acids: CASSLGQGAYQETQYF. DNA of the CDR3: TGTGCCAGCAGCTTAGGGCAGGGGGCGTACCAAGAGACCCAGTACTTC.

This chain joins TRBV10-3 and TRBJ2-3; 7 bases align to TRBD1. The ends lost 10 bases at V and 2 bases at J; junction bases unmatched: 9. Looked up from germline, CDR1 is ENHRY and CDR2 is SYGVKD. The CDR3 is made up of 14 amino acids. The CDR3 sequence is CATELGGYTDTQYF. In DNA form, the CDR3 reads TGTGCCACTGAACTAGGGGGCTACACAGATACGCAGTATTTT.

The chain links TRBV4-2 to TRBJ1-2; D is unresolved. V lost 1 base and J lost 2, with 11 bases in between. The CDR3 is made up of 15 amino acids. Per germline, CDR1 LGHNA and CDR2 YNFKEQ. Here the CDR3 reads CASSQVGEPNYGYTF. In DNA, the CDR3 is TGTGCCAGCAGCCAAGTAGGCGAACCCAACTATGGCTACACCTTC.

This clonotype came up a few times. The chain recombines TRBV12-3 or TRBV12-4 with TRBJ2-3; the match to TRBD2 covers 12 bases. This CDR3 region has 15 residues. The trim removed 7 bases at V and 5 bases at J, leaving 7 bases unmatched. CDR3 DNA sequence: TGTGCCAGCAATAGACTAGCGGGGGCAAGAGATACGCAGTATTTT. It yields the protein CASNRLAGARDTQYF.

As for this clonotype: An end of the junction does not agree with germline; a read error may underlie this. The chain links TRBV12-3 or TRBV12-4 to TRBJ2-1; 13 positions match TRBD2. This CDR3 has 15 amino acids. The CDR3: CASSVTSGGADEQSF. CDR3 sequence (DNA): TGTGCCAGCAGCGTAACTAGCGGGGGGGCTGATGAGCAGTCCTTC.

This clonotype was seen more than once but under ten times. The chain uses TRBV4-2 and TRBJ2-4, with a weak D call TRBD2 (6 bases). There are 15 residues in the CDR3. From germline, CDR1 is LGHNA and CDR2 YNFKEQ. V dropped 0 bases and J dropped 2 bases, with 8 bases sitting between them. This CDR3 reads CASSQDGDSKNIQYF. CDR3 in DNA: TGTGCCAGCAGCCAAGATGGGGACTCCAAAAACATTCAGTACTTC.

This clonotype was seen a handful of times. V and J are TRBV7-8 and TRBJ1-1; D is perhaps TRBD1 (6 bases). This CDR3 has 15 residues. V was shortened by 5 bases and J by 1 base, with 14 bases between the two germline ends. CDR1 is SGHVS, CDR2 FQNEAQ, per germline. This chain's CDR3 is CASSRTETGNTEAFF. CDR3 coding DNA: TGTGCCAGCAGCCGTACTGAGACAGGGAACACTGAAGCTTTCTTT.

The gene calls are TRBV2 and TRBJ1-1; 10 bases fit TRBD1. Germline values: CDR1 SNHLY, CDR2 FYNNEI. Trimming removed 5 bases from V and 8 bases from J; junction bases left unmatched: 11. The CDR3 totals 15 residues. The DNA for the CDR3 is TGTGCCAGCAGTTACCAGAGGCCGGGACAGGGGGAAGCTTTCTTT. Its protein is CASSYQRPGQGEAFF.

Comments on this clonotype: The germline gene is not matched at one end of the junction; a read error may be the cause. CDR3 sequence reads: CASSQGGQGSGNEQLF. The CDR3 nucleotides are TGCGCCAGCAGCCAAGGGGGACAGGGTTCGGGTAATGAGCAGCTCTTC. The chain carries TRBV4-1 and TRBJ2-1; 9 bases match TRBD1. The germline gives CDR1 MGHRA, CDR2 YSYEKL. The CDR3 sequence is 16 residues long.

This chain connects TRBV11-3 to TRBJ2-5; D may be TRBD1 (8 bases). V was shortened by 6 bases and J by 3 bases, with 20 bases between the two germline ends. Looked up from germline, CDR1 is SGHNT and CDR2 is YENEEA. CDR3 size: 16 residues. CDR3 nucleotides: TGTGCCAGCAGTCATGGACAGGGAGGGAACAAAGAGACCCAGTACTTC. Residues: CASSHGQGGNKETQYF. Together with reference TRBV11-3 and TRBJ2-5, the CDR3 gives the full variable domain: EAGVVQSPRYKIIEKKQPVAFWCNPISGHNTLYWYLQNLGQGPELLIRYENEEAVDDSQLPKDRFSAERLKGVDSTLKIQPAELGDSAVYLCASSHGQGGNKETQYFGPGTRLLVL.

This clonotype was counted only a few times. This sequence joins TRBV20-1 and TRBJ2-5, with 9 bases aligning to TRBD2. Germline-derived CDR1 and CDR2 are DFQATT and SNEGSKA (reference sequence). The V and J ends lost 6 bases and 4 bases, in that order; junction bases with no gene match: 6. This CDR3 has 13 amino acids. The CDR3 reads CSAPQGLAETQYF. As DNA, the CDR3 is TGCAGTGCCCCTCAGGGACTAGCAGAGACCCAGTACTTC.

Only a few counts were recorded for this clonotype. This chain joins TRBV10-3 and TRBJ2-7; 9 nucleotides agree with TRBD2. Looked up from germline, CDR1 is ENHRY and CDR2 is SYGVKD. The CDR3 spans 13 residues. The CDR3: CATYAGGSYEQYF. The CDR3 nucleotides read TGTGCTACTTATGCGGGGGGGTCCTACGAGCAGTACTTC.

This clonotype was seen only a few times. The chain recombines TRBV15 with TRBJ1-1; TRBD1 might be the D (6 bases). The CDR3 length is 14 residues. CDR1 is LNHNV, CDR2 YYDKDF, per germline (reference sequence). Trimming pared 1 base from V and 4 bases from J, leaving 10 bases between. The CDR3 protein is CATSRVRGSTEAFF. The CDR3, as DNA: TGTGCCACCAGCAGAGTTAGGGGGAGCACTGAAGCTTTCTTT.

This clonotype has just a few counts. The V call is TRBV28, the J call TRBJ2-5, with D perhaps matching TRBD1 (6 bases). Per the germline V gene, CDR1 is MDHEN and CDR2 is SYDVKM. The CDR3 is made up of 16 amino acids. The V and J ends lost 3 bases and 3 bases respectively, with 17 bases between them. The CDR3 sequence: CASSLQSRQAEETQYF. Here the CDR3 DNA reads TGTGCCAGCAGTTTGCAGTCCAGACAGGCCGAAGAGACCCAGTACTTC.

This chain links TRBV5-1 with TRBJ2-3; 7 nucleotides agree with TRBD1. This CDR3 has 15 residues. Losses at the gene ends were 3 bases for V and 5 bases for J; bases not matched to a gene: 9. Germline assignment: CDR1 SGHRS and CDR2 YFSETQ. The chain's CDR3 is CASSSLQGTEDTQYF. CDR3 DNA: TGCGCCAGCAGCTCCTTACAGGGGACAGAAGATACGCAGTATTTT.

This clonotype was recorded a few times. The gene calls are TRBV10-3 and TRBJ2-7; D may be TRBD2 (6 bases). From germline, CDR1 is ENHRY and CDR2 SYGVKD. This CDR3 is 17 amino acids long. V gave up 5 bases and J gave up 7 bases, with 27 bases separating them. CDR3 sequence: CAISWKREEGSTGEQYF. The CDR3 DNA reads TGTGCCATCAGTTGGAAGAGGGAGGAGGGCTCGACGGGGGAGCAGTACTTC.

The chain carries TRBV12-5 and TRBJ2-5, with 8 bases that match TRBD1. The J call may be in error: the DNA end matches TRBJ2-7 better. CDR1 LGHNT and CDR2 FRNRAP come from the germline V gene. The CDR3 sequence is 14 residues long. This chain's CDR3 is CASGLELTGVEQYF. CDR3 DNA sequence: TGTGCTAGTGGTTTGGAGCTGACAGGGGTCGAGCAGTACTTC.